Below, 14 T cell receptor beta chains from the same sample are listed, as sequenced in a study of cytomegalovirus exposure and HLA in healthy donors. The PCR had 60 Vbeta and 13 Jbeta primers. Measured with immunoSEQ multiplex PCR; TCRdb has only the in-frame clones, and not every one. The sample carries about 180,000 clones, over 60% recorded once. The sample taken for sequencing was PBMCs. The receptors come from a man aged 35 to 55 in good health and CMV-seronegative.

On this clone itself: The junction does not match germline at one end; this may be a read error. The chain couples TRBV2 to TRBJ2-7; D is perhaps TRBD2 (5 bases). The CDR3 runs 14 residues. The germline gives CDR1 SNHLY, CDR2 FYNNEI. CDR3 region: CASVREQTSHEQYF. CDR3 in DNA: TGTGCCAGCGTGAGGGAACAAACCTCCCACGAGCAGTACTTC.

The J gene is TRBJ2-1, the V gene TRBV6-5, with D possibly being TRBD2 (5 bases). This CDR3 is built from 15 residues. The ends were cut back, 6 bases at V and 2 bases at J, with 14 bases in the middle. The V gene's germline CDR1 is MNHEY and CDR2 SVGAGI. The CDR3 sequence is CASRAFLATYNEQFF. CDR3 bases: TGTGCCAGCAGGGCTTTCCTAGCTACCTACAATGAGCAGTTCTTC.

V is TRBV6-5 and J is TRBJ1-1; no firm D call. The CDR3 is 11 residues long. CDR1 is MNHEY, CDR2 SVGAGI, per germline. The V and J ends lost 6 bases and 7 bases respectively, with 9 bases between them. For the CDR3, the DNA is TGTGCCAGCAGCCGGGAGGGTGAAGCTTTCTTT. It codes for CASSREGEAFF.

This clone was found once. V and J are TRBV19 and TRBJ1-1; 9 nucleotides agree with TRBD1. CDR1 is LNHDA and CDR2 is SQIVND in the germline V gene (reference sequence). The length of the CDR3 is 13 residues. V lost 7 bases to trimming and J lost 5 bases; unmatched junction nucleotides: 5. The DNA of the CDR3 is TGTGCCAGTAAGACAGGGGGAGGAACTGAAGCTTTCTTT. It is translated as CASKTGGGTEAFF.

The chain joins TRBV19 to TRBJ2-3, with D possibly matching TRBD2 (5 bases). The CDR3 has 11 residues. Trimming left V 9 bases short and J 4 bases short, with 8 bases between. From germline, CDR1 is LNHDA and CDR2 SQIVND (reference sequence). The CDR3 nucleotides are TGTGCCAGCCAGGAGGCAGATACGCAGTATTTT. Translated, it gives CASQEADTQYF.

J is TRBJ1-2 and V is TRBV4-3; D possibly corresponds to TRBD1 (5 bases). V gave up 1 base and J gave up 8 bases, with 14 bases separating them. The CDR3 sequence is 14 residues long. Germline V lookup: CDR1 LGHNA, CDR2 YSLEER. The CDR3 DNA follows: TGCGCCAGCAGCCAAGGGGGACTGGCAGGGGGCTACACCTTC. It translates to CASSQGGLAGGYTF.

The chain combines TRBV19 with TRBJ2-2, with a possible D match to TRBD2 (5 bases). Per germline, CDR1 LNHDA and CDR2 SQIVND (reference sequence). The CDR3 spans 13 residues. V dropped 1 base and J dropped 7 bases, with 7 bases sitting between them. CDR3 loop: CASSIAAGGELFF. The CDR3 coding sequence is TGTGCCAGTAGTATAGCGGCGGGCGGGGAGCTGTTTTTT.

J is TRBJ2-1 and V is TRBV2, with TRBD1 identical over 11 bases. The CDR3 has 16 residues. CDR1 and CDR2 from the germline V gene are SNHLY and FYNNEI. Trimming took 3 bases from V and 8 from J; bases not matched to a gene: 9. DNA of the CDR3: TGTGCCAGCAGTGAGGGGGGGACAGGGGGAATGGATGAGCAGTTCTTC. Translated, it gives CASSEGGTGGMDEQFF. Full variable domain (missing parts from reference TRBV2 and TRBJ2-1): EPEVTQTPSHQVTQMGQEVILRCVPISNHLYFYWYRQILGQKVEFLVSFYNNEISEKSEIFDDQFSVERPDGSNFTLKIRSTKLEDSAMYFCASSEGGTGGMDEQFFGPGTRLTVL.

The rearrangement joins TRBV25-1 to TRBJ2-2; 9 bases line up with TRBD1. V was pared by 6 bases and J by 5 bases, with 4 bases of the junction left unmatched. CDR1 is MGHDK and CDR2 is SYGVNS in the germline V gene. The CDR3 consists of 14 residues. CDR3 protein: CASRPGQGTGELFF. The CDR3, as DNA: TGTGCCAGCAGACCGGGACAGGGAACCGGGGAGCTGTTTTTT.

The chain couples TRBV5-6 to TRBJ1-1; TRBD1 aligns across 7 bases. There are 16 residues in the CDR3. The V segment lost 3 bases and the J segment 10 bases; nucleotides outside the gene matches: 18. Looked up from germline, CDR1 is SGHDT and CDR2 is YYEEEE. The CDR3 nucleotides read TGTGCCAGCAGCTCCATTTCACAAAACAGGGGATGGAGAGCTTTCTTT. Residues: CASSSISQNRGWRAFF. The full variable domain, its missing parts supplied by reference TRBV5-6 and TRBJ1-1, is DAGVTQSPTHLIKTRGQQVTLRCSPKSGHDTVSWYQQALGQGPQFIFQYYEEEERQRGNFPDRFSGHQFPNYSSELNVNALLLGDSALYLCASSSISQNRGWRAFFGQGTRLTVV.

This clone was seen only once. The chain joins TRBV7-2 to TRBJ2-3; 12 bases map to TRBD1. CDR3 length equals 14 residues. Germline V gives CDR1 SGHTA, CDR2 FQGNSA. V was clipped by 8 bases and J by 7 bases; unmatched bases: 7. In DNA, the CDR3 is TGTGCCAGCTACCCCGGGACAGGGGGCAATACGCAGTATTTT. Residues: CASYPGTGGNTQYF.

A few counts support this clone. CDR3 DNA: TGTGCCAGCAGCCAAGAGCAGGGCCTGATGAACACTGAAGCTTTCTTT. The encoded protein is CASSQEQGLMNTEAFF. V and J are TRBV14 and TRBJ1-1, with D tentatively TRBD1 (5 bases). V gave up 0 bases and J gave up 0 bases, with 11 bases separating them. CDR1 is SGHDN, CDR2 FVKESK, per germline. This CDR3 has 16 residues.

V usage is TRBV30 and J usage is TRBJ2-2, with D uncertain. CDR1 is GTSNPN and CDR2 is SVGIG in the germline V gene (reference sequence). Trimming took 4 bases from V and 3 from J, leaving 6 bases between them. CDR3 length: 12 residues. The CDR3 sequence: CAWNSYTGELFF. As DNA, the CDR3 is TGTGCCTGGAATTCCTACACCGGGGAGCTGTTTTTT.

This clone occurred once. The J gene is TRBJ1-1, the V gene TRBV5-1; D unclear. Trimming removed 0 bases from V and 1 base from J, with 10 bases in between. The CDR3 totals 15 residues. The germline gives CDR1 SGHRS, CDR2 YFSETQ. The CDR3 here is CASSLDQAGNTEAFF. The CDR3 coding sequence is TGCGCCAGCAGCTTGGATCAGGCGGGGAACACTGAAGCTTTCTTT.